A selection of T cell receptor beta chains follows, all from one sample in a study of beta chain features in type 1 diabetes. Profiled with immunoSEQ multiplex PCR; TCRdb holds only in-frame clones, not every one. The data contain 450,000 or so clones, roughly an eighth of them seen just once; the ten biggest clones take up 0.045% to 0.05%. Sequenced sample: naive CD4+ T cells from blood. The receptor source for this set is a woman under 30 in good health. The CDR3 runs from the conserved cysteine through the conserved F or W. Fields, in order: V gene, D gene, clone size, J gene, CDR3 protein, CDR3 DNA. A D gene is named only where the DNA matches it firmly. Size is omitted from some rows. Given values are once, few, many or a class for expanded clones.

TRBV27	-	-	TRBJ1-2	CASRLRAGLYGYTF	TGTGCCAGCAGGCTACGTGCGGGACTCTATGGCTACACCTTC
TRBV4-3	TRBD1	few	TRBJ2-4	CASSQNDRGRAKNIQYF	TGCGCCAGCAGCCAGAATGACAGGGGGCGCGCCAAAAACATTCAGTACTTC
TRBV4-1	TRBD2	-	TRBJ2-5	CASSQRTSGRETQYF	TGCGCCAGCAGCCAGAGGACTAGCGGGAGAGAGACCCAGTACTTC
TRBV9	TRBD1	-	TRBJ2-3	CASSVGTTGGTDTQYF	TGTGCCAGCAGCGTAGGGACCACAGGGGGCACAGATACGCAGTATTTT
TRBV6-5	-	-	TRBJ1-1	CASIDNVRNTEAFF	TGTGCCAGCATTGACAACGTTAGGAACACTGAAGCTTTCTTT
TRBV4-3	-	few	TRBJ2-2	CASSQESRNTGELFF	TGCGCCAGCAGCCAAGAATCCAGGAACACCGGGGAGCTGTTTTTT
TRBV5-1	-	-	TRBJ2-1	CASSWTTGYNEQFF	TGCGCCAGCAGCTGGACGACGGGCTACAATGAGCAGTTCTTC
TRBV6-5	-	-	TRBJ2-6	CASSYRVAGANVLTF	TGTGCCAGCAGTTACAGGGTAGCAGGGGCCAACGTCCTGACTTTC
TRBV11-3	-	few	TRBJ2-4	CASSPPGLGKNIQYF	TGTGCCAGCAGCCCGCCAGGTCTGGGCAAAAACATTCAGTACTTC
TRBV29-1	-	-	TRBJ1-2	CSVGWGIYGYTF	TGCAGCGTTGGATGGGGGATCTATGGCTACACCTTC
TRBV14	TRBD1	few	TRBJ1-6	CASSQDRTGRGSPLHF	TGTGCCAGCAGCCAAGATCGGACAGGGCGGGGGTCACCCCTCCACTTT
TRBV5-1	TRBD1	few	TRBJ2-1	CASSLRDSIYNEQFF	TGCGCCAGCAGCTTGAGGGACAGCATTTACAATGAGCAGTTCTTC